This TCR beta chain was sequenced during a study of CD8+CD57+ T cells in acquired aplastic anemia. The germline gives CDR1 DFQATT, CDR2 SNEGSKA (reference sequence). The CDR3 loop spans 13 amino acids. Trimming pared 1 base from V and 2 bases from J, leaving 7 bases between. TCR beta VDJ and CDR3 profiling used genomic DNA as template. Via MiXCR, TCRdb re-called the reads, giving one row per CDR3 protein. The sample has about 180,000 distinct CDR3 sequences; about 50% are singletons. An expansion of CD8+CD57+ cells by flow cytometry had been shown in patients chosen for sequencing. By the time of blood sampling, patients had still received no therapy.

This rearrangement joins TRBV20-1 to TRBJ2-3; D gene unclear. This TCR was recovered from a human donor with aplastic anemia. The sequencing input was sorted CD4+, CD8+, or CD8+CD57+ T cells (not recorded which) from PBMCs. The CDR3 loop reads CSARAPNTDTQYF. CDR3 nucleotides: TGCAGTGCTAGAGCCCCAAACACAGATACGCAGTATTTT.